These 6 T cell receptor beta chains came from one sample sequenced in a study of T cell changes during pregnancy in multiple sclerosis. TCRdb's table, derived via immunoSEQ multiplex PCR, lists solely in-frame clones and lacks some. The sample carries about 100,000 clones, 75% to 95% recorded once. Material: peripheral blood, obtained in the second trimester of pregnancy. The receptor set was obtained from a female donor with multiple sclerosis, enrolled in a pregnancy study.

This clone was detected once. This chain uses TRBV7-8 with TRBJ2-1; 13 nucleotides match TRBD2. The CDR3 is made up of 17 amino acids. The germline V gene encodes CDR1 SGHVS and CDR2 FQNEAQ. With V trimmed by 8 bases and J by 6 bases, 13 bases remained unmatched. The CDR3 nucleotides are TGTGCCAGCGCTCGGGGTCGCCGACTAGCGGGAGGCAATGAGCAGTTCTTC. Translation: CASARGRRLAGGNEQFF.

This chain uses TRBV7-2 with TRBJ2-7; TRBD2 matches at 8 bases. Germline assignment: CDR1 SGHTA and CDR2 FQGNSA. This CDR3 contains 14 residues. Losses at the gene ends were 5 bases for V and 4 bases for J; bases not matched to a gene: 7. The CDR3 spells CASSQLAVQYEQYF. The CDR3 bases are TGTGCCAGCAGCCAACTAGCGGTCCAATACGAGCAGTACTTC.

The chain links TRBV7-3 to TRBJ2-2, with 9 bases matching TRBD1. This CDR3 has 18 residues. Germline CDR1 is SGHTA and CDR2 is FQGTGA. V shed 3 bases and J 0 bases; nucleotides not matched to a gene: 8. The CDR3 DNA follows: TGTGCCAGCAGCTTTGGGGGGACAGGGACGTCGAACACCGGGGAGCTGTTTTTT. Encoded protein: CASSFGGTGTSNTGELFF.

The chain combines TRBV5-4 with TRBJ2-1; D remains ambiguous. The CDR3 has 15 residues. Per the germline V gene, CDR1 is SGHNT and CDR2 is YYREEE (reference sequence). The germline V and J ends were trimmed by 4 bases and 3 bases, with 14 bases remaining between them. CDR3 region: CASSPPDGDYNEQFF. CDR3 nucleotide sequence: TGTGCCAGCAGCCCCCCCGACGGAGACTACAATGAGCAGTTCTTC.

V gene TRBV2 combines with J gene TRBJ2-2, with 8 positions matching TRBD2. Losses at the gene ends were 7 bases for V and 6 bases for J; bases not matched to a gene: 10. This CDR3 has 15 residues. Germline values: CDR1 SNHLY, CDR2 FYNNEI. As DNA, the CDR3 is TGTGCCAGCAATCTTGAGCGGGGGTCGGCCGGGGAGCTGTTTTTT. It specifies CASNLERGSAGELFF.

CDR3 sequence (DNA): TGTGCCAGCAGTTACGACGGCAGGGCTGTGGGGCAGTTCTTC. Protein product: CASSYDGRAVGQFF. The chain links TRBV6-5 to TRBJ2-1, with D perhaps TRBD1 (5 bases). V lost 2 bases and J lost 12, with 17 bases in between. The germline V gene encodes CDR1 MNHEY and CDR2 SVGAGI. The CDR3 consists of 14 residues.